This T cell receptor beta chain comes out of a study of T cell responses to AZD1222 COVID-19 vaccine. Trimming shortened V by 6 bases and J by 1 base, and 9 bases separated the two germline ends. CDR1 MNHEY and CDR2 SVGAGI come from the germline V gene. The CDR3 has 13 amino acids. Overall study results and limits: Spike-specific TCR breadth and depth grew following two AZD1222 doses.

With regard to this clone: The antigen remains undetermined.

The assay was immunoSEQ multiplex PCR, and TCRdb's table has in-frame clones only and misses some. Of around 160,000 clones in the sample, around 83% are singletons; the top ten hold roughly 4.3%. J is TRBJ1-1 and V is TRBV6-5; no reliable D call. The source material was peripheral blood, sampled on day 0 of MenACWY control vaccination. The TCR was taken from an adult in good health. The CDR3 DNA sequence: TGTGCCAGCAGCCTACAGCCGAACACTGAAGCTTTCTTT. It is translated as CASSLQPNTEAFF.